This passage covers 8 T cell receptor beta chains from one sample sequenced in a study of blood T cell repertoires in COVID-19. Some clones are missing from TCRdb's copy, which holds only in-frame ones; the method was immunoSEQ multiplex PCR. Of roughly 240,000 clones detected, 83% appear once; the ten largest clones hold around 3.5%. What was sequenced was PBMCs or T cells enriched from blood (not recorded which). These receptors all stem from a woman aged 40 to 50 who had been exposed to COVID-19.

The V gene is TRBV28, the J gene TRBJ1-4; D is perhaps TRBD1 (5 bases). The CDR3 contains 17 residues. Per the germline V gene, CDR1 is MDHEN and CDR2 is SYDVKM. V was pared by 3 bases and J by 8 bases, with 22 bases between. The CDR3 protein is CASSFPVVGGSREKLFF. The CDR3 DNA reads as TGTGCCAGCAGTTTTCCCGTGGTCGGGGGGAGTCGAGAAAAACTGTTTTTT.

The chain has TRBV2 and TRBJ2-4; 7 bases are shared with TRBD1. The CDR3 is 16 residues long. V was clipped by 4 bases and J by 6 bases; unmatched bases: 12. Germline V gene data show CDR1 as SNHLY and CDR2 as FYNNEI. The DNA of the CDR3 is TGTGCCAGCAGTGTCCCAGAGACCCCAGGGGGAAACATTCAGTACTTC. Protein sequence: CASSVPETPGGNIQYF.

This chain uses TRBV7-6 with TRBJ1-1; D is perhaps TRBD1 (5 bases). The CDR3 has 14 amino acids. Germline V gives CDR1 SGHVS, CDR2 FNYEAQ. Trimming took 5 bases from V and 1 from J, leaving 11 bases between them. CDR3 bases: TGTGCCAGCAGCCTACAGGCGGAGAACACTGAAGCTTTCTTT. Translation gives CASSLQAENTEAFF.

The chain combines TRBV7-2 with TRBJ2-5; D is possibly TRBD2 (6 bases). With 4 bases removed from V and 4 bases from J, the gap between germline ends came to 25 bases. This CDR3 is built from 18 residues. Germline lookup yields CDR1 SGHTA and CDR2 FQGNSA. The CDR3 loop reads CASSSSEEGRARVETQYF. In DNA, the CDR3 is TGTGCCAGCAGCTCCTCCGAGGAGGGAAGGGCCAGGGTAGAGACCCAGTACTTC.

This clone was counted a few times. The chain is built from TRBV5-6 and TRBJ2-1; 7 bases are a match to TRBD2. The ends lost 5 bases at V and 0 bases at J; junction bases unmatched: 8. The CDR3 consists of 16 residues. Germline CDR1 SGHDT, CDR2 YYEEEE. The CDR3 DNA is TGTGCCAGCAGGTCCACTAGCGAGAGCTCCTACAATGAGCAGTTCTTC. Protein: CASRSTSESSYNEQFF.

The chain couples TRBV12-5 to TRBJ1-1; tentative D call: TRBD1 (5 bases). V was trimmed by 3 bases and J by 11 bases, leaving 13 bases between them. Germline V CDR1 and CDR2: LGHNT, FRNRAP. The CDR3 extends over 12 amino acids. The CDR3 reads CASGFDRMYAFF. The CDR3 bases are TGTGCTAGTGGTTTTGACAGAATGTATGCTTTCTTT.

This CDR3 is CASRRLTGPEGGYTF. As DNA, the CDR3 is TGTGCCAGCAGGCGTTTGACAGGGCCTGAGGGTGGCTACACCTTC. V usage is TRBV2 and J usage is TRBJ1-2, with 7 bases matching TRBD1. Trimming removed 6 bases from V and 7 bases from J; junction bases left unmatched: 14. The CDR3 has 15 amino acids. Looked up from germline, CDR1 is SNHLY and CDR2 is FYNNEI.

The chain links TRBV4-1 to TRBJ2-2; a weak D match, TRBD2 (9 bases). V lost 6 bases to trimming and J lost 1 base, with 18 bases between them. This CDR3 region has 17 residues. CDR1 and CDR2 from the germline V gene are MGHRA and YSYEKL. The CDR3: CASSGQGSGGNTGELFF. The CDR3 nucleotides read TGCGCCAGCAGTGGACAGGGTAGCGGGGGGAACACCGGGGAGCTGTTTTTT.